This T cell receptor beta chain stems from a study of blood T cell repertoires in COVID-19. Study-wide background: Both acute and convalescent COVID-19 samples were obtained from the United States, Italy and Spain.

Enrollment of patients from Seattle took place during active infection, with longitudinal follow-up. Germline values: CDR1 SGHAT, CDR2 FQNNGV. V dropped 0 bases and J dropped 2; count of bases not matched to a gene: 4. This CDR3 is built from 16 residues. As to this clone: Other nucleotide sequences in the sample specify the same CDR3.

In the original workflow: Nucleated cell number was recorded as an estimate derived from reference gene primer amplification. Data came from immunoSEQ multiplex PCR; TCRdb stores just in-frame clones and leaves some out. The V and J calls and clone size are taken from that table; D and trimming were inferred from the DNA. The table has roughly 47,000 clones, approximately 85% seen once. The sample consisted of peripheral blood. The receptor was isolated from a woman of 80 years or more with COVID-19, enrolled during active disease. The chain combines TRBV11-2 with TRBJ2-7; 10 nucleotides match TRBD1. The CDR3 sequence is CASSLERTGGAYEQYF. DNA for the CDR3: TGTGCCAGCAGCTTAGAGCGGACAGGGGGGGCCTACGAGCAGTACTTC.